The count of the clone carrying this T cell receptor (beta chain) is one. Its matching antigen is unknown. This may arise from a read error, as a much more abundant clone is one base away. This entry is derived from a study of blood T cells in healthy people across ages. Study outcomes and limitations: Diversity estimates drawn from one million T cells were deemed underestimates. More naive CD4+ cells and higher diversity marked long-lived donors relative to aged donors.

Alongside a J-beta primer mix, a sample-barcoded 5' primer served in a second PCR lasting roughly 7 to 11 cycles. MiXCR, run by TCRdb on the 5' RACE reads, gives a single entry per CDR3 protein. The sample has about 900,000 distinct CDR3 sequences, roughly 48% seen once. This CDR3 has 15 residues. CDR1 and CDR2 from the germline V gene are LGHNA and YNFKEQ. The V segment lost 1 base and the J segment 11 bases; nucleotides outside the gene matches: 10. The sample comprised blood. The chain is built from TRBV4-2 and TRBJ2-5; 10 bases are shared with TRBD2. The receptor was derived from a young man in good health. The CDR3 here is CASSQAAGGPNEQYF. The CDR3 DNA is TGTGCCAGCAGCCAAGCAGCGGGGGGGCCTAATGAGCAGTACTTC.